What follows describes a single T cell receptor beta chain. TCR beta CDR3 sequences were amplified from RNA transcripts. HTBI primers were employed in a first-round RT-PCR of the TCR CDR3. TCRdb fed the multiplex PCR reads into MiXCR, producing one record per CDR3 protein. The table includes 750,000 to 950,000 distinct CDR3 sequences, approximately 40% detected once. This specimen belongs to a study of T cells in Graves' hyperthyroidism and ophthalmopathy. V trimming: 6 bases; J trimming: 5 bases; junction bases outside the gene matches: 8. From germline, CDR1 is DFQATT and CDR2 SNEGSKA (reference sequence). CDR3 length: 15 residues.

The clonotype comes from a man aged 18 to 29 with Graves' hyperthyroidism. The chain combines TRBV20-1 with TRBJ2-3; TRBD2 matches 13 bases. The sample comprised blood. CDR3 coding DNA: TGCAGTGCGAACGGACTAGCGGGAGTCGGAGATACGCAGTATTTT. This encodes CSANGLAGVGDTQYF.